The T cell receptor beta chain under discussion was sequenced for a study of response to subunit inactivated influenza vaccine. General study results and limits: Seasonal influenza vaccination, on each occasion, was suggested by the authors to recruit few new T cells.

Each CDR3 protein gets one entry after TCRdb re-called the RT-PCR reads with MiXCR. The sample contains 550,000 to 800,000 distinct CDR3 sequences, approximately 15% of which appear only once. This clonotype occurred a few times. Its antigen is unknown. Germline values: CDR1 MDHEN, CDR2 SYDVKM. Trimming pared 7 bases from V and 3 bases from J, leaving 13 bases between. The CDR3 totals 13 residues. The TCR sequence derives from a man aged 45-65 years who received an inactivated influenza vaccine. The input for sequencing was PBMCs from blood, taken approximately 15 days before vaccination. V and J are TRBV28 and TRBJ2-7; no definite D call. As DNA, the CDR3 is TGTGCCAGCACGGCCCCGCCCGTCTACGAGCAGTACTTC. Residues: CASTAPPVYEQYF.